What follows are 8 T cell receptor beta chains derived from one specimen sequenced in a study of tumor-infiltrating lymphocytes in primary liver carcinoma. Investigators took RNA and DNA out together from roughly 21-30 mg of unsorted bulk tissue. Starting material of approximately 500 ng total RNA yielded TCR beta cDNA via a constant-region primer. Modified slightly, ARM-PCR produced TCR beta libraries over three nested multiplex PCR rounds. The study ran its first two PCR rounds for approximately 10 cycles each, using TRBV1-TRBV30 forward primers and a C-beta reverse primer. TCRdb re-called the multiplex PCR reads through MiXCR, storing one row per CDR3 protein. Of 80,000 or so distinct CDR3 sequences listed, 60% to 80% were seen once; the top ten hold approximately 15%. The sequenced material came from liver tumor tissue from sampling region 4. Noted subset: tumor region T4, right-lateral pole. The origin of the receptors is a woman in her sixties with primary liver carcinoma and hepatitis B virus infection.

In the case of this clonotype: Without the conserved terminal phenylalanine or tryptophan, this CDR3 likely stems from a read error. V usage is TRBV11-3 and J usage is TRBJ2-3; possibly TRBD2 for D (5 bases). The V end lost 3 bases, the J end lost 4 bases, and 11 bases lay between the germline ends. Germline V gene data show CDR1 as SGHNT and CDR2 as YENEEA. The CDR3 has 14 residues. CDR3 residues: CASSFRTCSDTQYI. For the CDR3, the DNA is TGTGCCAGCAGCTTCAGGACTTGCTCAGATACGCAGTATATT.

Regarding this clonotype: A junction boundary mismatches the germline segment, possibly from a read error. The V gene is TRBV11-3, the J gene TRBJ2-1, with a possible D match to TRBD1 (5 bases). This CDR3 is built from 13 residues. Looked up from germline, CDR1 is SGHNT and CDR2 is YENEEA. CDR3 sequence reads: CASSSWGYNEQSF. In DNA, the CDR3 is TGTGCCAGCAGTTCCTGGGGCTATAATGAGCAGTCCTTC.

This clonotype was recorded once. For the CDR3, the DNA is TGTGCCAGCAGTCTTACCGGGAAAGTGAGTTCACCCCTCCACTTT. This gives the protein CASSLTGKVSSPLHF. This sequence joins TRBV6-5 and TRBJ1-6; D is undetermined. CDR1 is MNHEY and CDR2 is SVGAGI in the germline V gene. Trimming took off 5 bases at V and 9 bases at J, with 17 bases between the two ends. This CDR3 spans 15 amino acids.

The chain carries TRBV7-9 and TRBJ1-1; TRBD1 is a possible D gene (6 bases). Germline V gives CDR1 SEHNR, CDR2 FQNEAQ (reference sequence). There are 15 residues in the CDR3. The V and J ends lost 5 bases and 2 bases respectively, with 15 bases between them. CDR3 DNA sequence: TGTGCCAGCAGCCCAGGGGAGACAGCCAACACTGAAGCTTTCTTT. Protein sequence: CASSPGETANTEAFF. The complete variable domain, with remaining parts taken from reference TRBV7-9 and TRBJ1-1, reads DTGVSQNPRHKITKRGQNVTFRCDPISEHNRLYWYRQTLGQGPEFLTYFQNEAQLEKSRLLSDRFSAERPKGSFSTLEIQRTEQGDSAMYLCASSPGETANTEAFFGQGTRLTVV.

V and J are TRBV2 and TRBJ2-4, with 12 bases fitting TRBD2. The length of the CDR3 is 20 residues. J was trimmed by 0 bases and V by 1 base; bases with no gene match: 10. From germline, CDR1 is SNHLY and CDR2 FYNNEI. CDR3 amino acids: CASSEEVLAGGRGAKNIQYF. DNA of the CDR3: TGTGCCAGCAGTGAAGAGGTTCTAGCGGGAGGGAGAGGAGCCAAAAACATTCAGTACTTC.

The V and J genes are TRBV29-1 and TRBJ1-5, with D perhaps matching TRBD1 (6 bases). The germline gives CDR1 SQVTM, CDR2 ANQGSEA. The CDR3 has 14 amino acids. Trimming pared 8 bases from V and 6 bases from J, leaving 20 bases between. This chain's CDR3 is CSSPRQGNSQPQHF. CDR3 coding DNA: TGCAGCTCTCCTCGGCAGGGGAACAGTCAGCCCCAGCATTTT. Filled out from reference TRBV29-1 and TRBJ1-5, the complete variable domain reads SAVISQKPSRDICQRGTSLTIQCQVDSQVTMMFWYRQQPGQSLTLIATANQGSEATYESGFVIDKFPISRPNLTFSTLTVSNMSPEDSSIYLCSSPRQGNSQPQHFGDGTRLSIL.

Comment on this clonotype: The junction does not match germline at one end; this may be a read error. The chain recombines TRBV7-8 with TRBJ1-1, with unresolved D. The CDR3 length is 13 residues. The germline V gene has CDR1 SGHVS and CDR2 FQNEAQ. The CDR3 DNA is TGTGCCAGTAGCTGGAAGGGCGTAACTGATGCTTTCTTT. Amino acids: CASSWKGVTDAFF.

Regarding this clonotype: At one boundary the junction diverges from the germline segment, which might be a read error. The V gene is TRBV29-1, the J gene TRBJ1-3; D gene ambiguous. Germline V CDR1 and CDR2: SQVTM, ANQGSEA. The CDR3 loop spans 15 amino acids. The CDR3 loop reads CNVESIGRSGNTIYF. The DNA of the CDR3 is TGCAACGTTGAATCAATCGGGAGGTCTGGAAACACCATATATTTT.